The 17 T cell receptor beta chains reported below all come from one sample, sequenced in a study of cytomegalovirus exposure and HLA in healthy donors. PCR involved 60 Vbeta and 13 Jbeta primers. Measured with immunoSEQ multiplex PCR; TCRdb has only the in-frame clones, and not every one. Seen in this sample are 130,000 to 150,000 clones; the ten most common clones hold approximately 2.6%. Sequenced sample: PBMCs. The source is a man aged 40-50 years in good health and CMV-seronegative.

The chain links TRBV7-2 to TRBJ1-1; maybe TRBD1 (5 bases). In germline, CDR1 is SGHTA, CDR2 FQGNSA. Trimming took 4 bases from V and 8 from J, leaving 11 bases between them. The CDR3 length is 12 residues. CDR3 sequence reads: CASSSRQKEAFF. Here the CDR3 DNA reads TGTGCCAGCAGCTCAAGACAGAAGGAAGCTTTCTTT. Full variable domain (outside the CDR3, taken from reference TRBV7-2 and TRBJ1-1): GAGVSQSPSNKVTEKGKDVELRCDPISGHTALYWYRQSLGQGLEFLIYFQGNSAPDKSGLPSDRFSAERTGGSVSTLTIQRTQQEDSAVYLCASSSRQKEAFFGQGTRLTVV.

Turning to this clone: Other nucleotide sequences in the sample specify the same CDR3. The chain uses TRBV5-5 and TRBJ2-5, with TRBD2 as a possible D gene (5 bases). V was shortened by 1 base and J by 1 base, with 5 bases between the two germline ends. The CDR3 covers 13 residues. Germline CDR1 reads SGHKS; CDR2 reads YYEKEE (reference sequence). CDR3 loop: CASSLRGQETQYF. CDR3 coding DNA: TGTGCCAGCAGCTTGCGGGGCCAAGAGACCCAGTACTTC.

For this clone: This same CDR3 is encoded by further DNA sequences in the sample. The rearrangement uses TRBV6-5 and TRBJ1-1, with D possibly TRBD1 on 6 matching bases. Germline values: CDR1 MNHEY, CDR2 SVGAGI. The V and J ends lost 6 bases and 8 bases respectively, with 10 bases between them. This CDR3 contains 11 residues. This CDR3 is CASSAGAEAFF. The CDR3 coding sequence is TGTGCCAGCAGCGCGGGGGCGGAAGCTTTCTTT.

The rearrangement links TRBV19 to TRBJ1-6; 8 positions match TRBD1. V shed 7 bases, J shed 9 bases, and the junction held 5 bases outside the gene matches. This CDR3 has 13 residues. CDR1 is LNHDA, CDR2 SQIVND, per germline (reference sequence). The CDR3 nucleotides read TGTGCCAGTATCGGACAGGGTGGTTCACCCCTCCACTTT. Protein: CASIGQGGSPLHF.

The chain recombines TRBV7-9 with TRBJ2-7, with D unresolved. Looked up from germline, CDR1 is SEHNR and CDR2 is FQNEAQ (reference sequence). CDR3 length equals 15 residues. V lost 4 bases to trimming and J lost 0 bases, with 13 bases between them. CDR3 DNA: TGTGCCAGCAGCTCCGATTTGCGGTCCTCCTACGAGCAGTACTTC. As protein: CASSSDLRSSYEQYF.

J is TRBJ2-7 and V is TRBV2; TRBD1 agrees at 9 bases. Germline V lookup: CDR1 SNHLY, CDR2 FYNNEI. The J segment lost 4 bases and the V segment lost 6 bases, leaving 4 bases of the junction unmatched. The CDR3 consists of 13 residues. The CDR3 region has the DNA TGTGCCAGCAGCCGGGACAGGGAGTACGAGCAGTACTTC. Translated, it gives CASSRDREYEQYF.

This chain uses TRBV12-1 with TRBJ2-7; the D call of TRBD1 is as the table states it, not checked on the DNA. TRBV12-1 is a pseudogene. The CDR3 runs 14 residues. The CDR3 bases are TGTGCCAGCTTCGGGTATCAGGGGGCCTACGAGCAGTACTTC. Translating it yields CASFGYQGAYEQYF.

The chain recombines TRBV19 with TRBJ1-1; maybe TRBD1 (6 bases). The V and J ends lost 4 bases and 4 bases respectively, with 16 bases between them. The CDR3 extends over 15 amino acids. Germline V gene data show CDR1 as LNHDA and CDR2 as SQIVND (reference sequence). CDR3 DNA sequence: TGTGCCAGTAGTAAGTTGCAGGGGATCGGCACTGAAGCTTTCTTT. This codes for CASSKLQGIGTEAFF.

The chain is built from TRBV5-4 and TRBJ2-7, with D tentatively TRBD2 (6 bases). The CDR3 has 15 residues. The germline CDR1 and CDR2 sequences are SGHNT and YYREEE (reference sequence). With 0 bases removed from V and 0 bases from J, the gap between germline ends came to 10 bases. CDR3 bases: TGTGCCAGCAGCTTGGCAGCTAGCGCCTCCTACGAGCAGTACTTC. Encoded protein: CASSLAASASYEQYF.

The chain links TRBV29-1 to TRBJ1-1; weak D call: TRBD1 (6 bases). Trimming pared 7 bases from V and 0 bases from J, leaving 12 bases between. CDR1 and CDR2 (germline): SQVTM, ANQGSEA. This CDR3 has 13 amino acids. The CDR3 DNA reads as TGCAGCGCTGGACAGACCTTGAACACTGAAGCTTTCTTT. Translated: CSAGQTLNTEAFF.

CDR3 sequence (DNA): TGCGCCAGCAGCCAAGCCATGACAGGGGGCGCGAGGAATGAGCAGTTCTTC. Encoded protein: CASSQAMTGGARNEQFF. This chain uses TRBV4-3 with TRBJ2-1, with 10 bases aligning to TRBD1. The CDR3 extends over 17 amino acids. Germline CDR1 and CDR2: LGHNA and YSLEER. V shed 1 base, J shed 7 bases, and the junction held 10 bases outside the gene matches.

This rearrangement joins TRBV5-4 to TRBJ1-6; tentatively, D is TRBD1 (6 bases). Trimming removed 0 bases from V and 9 bases from J, with 10 bases in between. The CDR3 has 14 residues. The germline CDR1 and CDR2 sequences are SGHNT and YYREEE (reference sequence). The CDR3 spells CASSLVQGSSPLHF. The DNA for the CDR3 is TGTGCCAGCAGCTTGGTGCAGGGGAGTTCACCCCTCCACTTT.

This chain connects TRBV11-2 to TRBJ1-1; TRBD1 matches at 7 bases. This CDR3 comprises 15 residues. Germline CDR1 and CDR2: SGHAT and FQNNGV. V was pared by 6 bases and J by 1 base, with 8 bases of the junction left unmatched. The CDR3 sequence: CASRKPGQKNTEAFF. DNA for the CDR3: TGTGCCAGCAGAAAACCGGGACAGAAGAACACTGAAGCTTTCTTT.

The CDR3 protein is CASRDRSEAFF. In DNA, the CDR3 is TGTGCCAGCAGAGACAGGTCTGAAGCTTTCTTT. This rearrangement joins TRBV6-5 to TRBJ1-1, with D maybe TRBD1 (6 bases). This CDR3 is 11 amino acids long. The germline gives CDR1 MNHEY, CDR2 SVGAGI. V was shortened by 6 bases and J by 6 bases, with 8 bases between the two germline ends.

The chain uses TRBV25-1 and TRBJ1-1; D may be TRBD1 (6 bases). Between the trimmed V and J ends, which lost 6 bases and 5 bases, there was a span of 13 bases. This CDR3 has 13 amino acids. Germline values: CDR1 MGHDK, CDR2 SYGVNS. As DNA, the CDR3 is TGTGCCAGCAGCACCCGAGGGGGAACTGAAGCTTTCTTT. Translated: CASSTRGGTEAFF.

The rearrangement joins TRBV5-8 to TRBJ1-4, with TRBD1 matching over 7 bases. Trimming took 0 bases from V and 7 from J; bases not matched to a gene: 6. The CDR3 has 15 amino acids. In germline, CDR1 is SGHTS, CDR2 YDEGEE. For the CDR3, the DNA is TGTGCCAGCAGCTTGGAAAGGGGGCAAGGTGAAAAACTGTTTTTT. Its translation: CASSLERGQGEKLFF. The complete variable domain, with remaining parts taken from reference TRBV5-8 and TRBJ1-4, reads EAGVTQSPTHLIKTRGQQATLRCSPISGHTSVYWYQQALGLGLQFLLWYDEGEERNRGNFPPRFSGRQFPNYSSELNVNALELEDSALYLCASSLERGQGEKLFFGSGTQLSVL.

The chain joins TRBV6-1 to TRBJ1-5; 8 nucleotides agree with TRBD1. J was trimmed by 7 bases and V by 9 bases; bases with no gene match: 14. The CDR3 runs to 15 residues. CDR1 is MNHNS and CDR2 is SASEGT in the germline V gene. The CDR3 reads CASTWTQGARQPQHF. The CDR3 DNA reads as TGTGCCAGTACATGGACTCAGGGGGCAAGACAGCCCCAGCATTTT.